The source of this TCR beta chain is a study of blood T cell repertoires in COVID-19. Study in general: Acute and convalescent COVID-19 samples came from the United States, Italy and Spain. In each case, the material was cDNA or gDNA derived from T cells, B-cell-depleted T cells, or PBMCs.

It was during active infection that Seattle patients were enrolled and then longitudinally followed. The authors' processing: Reference gene primer amplification yielded estimated nucleated cell counts. Sequencing was performed with immunoSEQ multiplex PCR; in TCRdb, only in-frame clones are kept and a portion is missing. V and J calls and clone size are as listed in that table; D and trimming were resolved from the DNA. The table has about 130,000 clones, roughly nine tenths seen once. With 5 bases removed from V and 7 bases from J, the gap between germline ends came to 15 bases. Germline V gives CDR1 SEHNR, CDR2 FQNEAQ (reference sequence). This CDR3 has 14 amino acids.

The sequencing input was peripheral blood. The origin of this receptor is a woman in her 70s with COVID-19, enrolled during active disease. J is TRBJ2-1 and V is TRBV7-9, with D perhaps matching TRBD1 (5 bases). The CDR3 spells CASSRGVGQNEQFF. CDR3 coding DNA: TGTGCCAGCAGCCGAGGTGTGGGGCAGAATGAGCAGTTCTTC.